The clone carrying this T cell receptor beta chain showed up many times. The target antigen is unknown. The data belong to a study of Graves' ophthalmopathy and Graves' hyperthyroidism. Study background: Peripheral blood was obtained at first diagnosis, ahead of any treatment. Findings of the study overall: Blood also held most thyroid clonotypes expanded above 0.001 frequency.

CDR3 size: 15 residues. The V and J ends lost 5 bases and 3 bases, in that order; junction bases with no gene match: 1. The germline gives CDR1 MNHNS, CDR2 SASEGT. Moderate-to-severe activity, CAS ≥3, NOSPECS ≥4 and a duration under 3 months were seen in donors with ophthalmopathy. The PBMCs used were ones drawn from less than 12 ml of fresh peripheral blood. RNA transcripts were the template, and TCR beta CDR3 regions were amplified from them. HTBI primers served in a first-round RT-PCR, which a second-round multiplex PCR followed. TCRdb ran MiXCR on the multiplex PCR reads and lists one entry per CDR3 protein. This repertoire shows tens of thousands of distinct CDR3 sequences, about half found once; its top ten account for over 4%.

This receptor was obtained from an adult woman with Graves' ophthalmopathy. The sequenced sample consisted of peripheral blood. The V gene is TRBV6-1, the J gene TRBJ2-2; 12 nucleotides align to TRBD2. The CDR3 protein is CASSWTSGDTGELFF. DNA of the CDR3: TGTGCCAGCAGTTGGACTAGCGGGGACACCGGGGAGCTGTTTTTT.